Listed here are 30 T cell receptor beta chains from one sample, sequenced in a study of OX40 agonist ivuxolimab in advanced cancers. Repertoires were generated with immunoSEQ multiplex PCR, while TCRdb's copy carries only in-frame clones and drops some. Altogether about 24,000 clones are present, about 80% being singletons, with the ten largest covering about 1.5%. Sequenced here: CD4+ or CD8+ T cells sorted from blood, sampled in a trial of the OX40 agonist ivuxolimab. All receptors derive from an adult with an advanced solid tumor such as melanoma, head and neck, liver or kidney cancer.

The genes are TRBV18 and TRBJ2-5; D is ambiguous. CDR3 length: 11 residues. Germline CDR1 and CDR2: KGHSH and LQKENI. Trimming pared 8 bases from V and 0 bases from J, leaving 4 bases between. In nucleotides, the CDR3 is TGTGCCAGCAAGGACCAAGAGACCCAGTACTTC. Translating it yields CASKDQETQYF. Variable domain in full (rest from reference TRBV18 and TRBJ2-5): NAGVMQNPRHLVRRRGQEARLRCSPMKGHSHVYWYRQLPEEGLKFMVYLQKENIIDESGMPKERFSAEFPKEGPSILRIQQVVRGDSAAYFCASKDQETQYFGPGTRLLVL.

This chain's CDR3 is CASRPGTIENIQYF. The CDR3, as DNA: TGTGCCAGCAGGCCCGGGACAATAGAAAACATTCAGTACTTC. The V call is TRBV2, the J call TRBJ2-4; the D gene is possibly TRBD1 (6 bases). Per germline, CDR1 SNHLY and CDR2 FYNNEI. The V and J ends lost 6 bases and 5 bases respectively, with 14 bases between them. CDR3 length: 14 residues.

This clone came up a few times. The chain couples TRBV18 to TRBJ2-7; no definite D call. The length of the CDR3 is 14 residues. CDR1 and CDR2 from the germline V gene are KGHSH and LQKENI. V lost 4 bases, J lost 5 bases, and 15 bases lay in between. The CDR3 spells CASSRSSGTNEQYF. In nucleotides, the CDR3 is TGTGCCAGCTCACGATCGTCCGGCACCAACGAGCAGTACTTC.

The J gene is TRBJ1-1, the V gene TRBV5-1; weak D call: TRBD1 (5 bases). The V gene lost 1 base and the J gene lost 4 bases, with 8 bases spanning the gap. CDR1 SGHRS and CDR2 YFSETQ come from the germline V gene. CDR3 length equals 13 residues. The CDR3 here is CASSLLGGTEAFF. The CDR3, as DNA: TGCGCCAGCAGCTTGTTGGGGGGCACTGAAGCTTTCTTT.

V gene TRBV27 combines with J gene TRBJ2-4; D is possibly TRBD1 (7 bases). Per the germline V gene, CDR1 is MNHEY and CDR2 is SMNVEV (reference sequence). V lost 2 bases and J lost 7, with 12 bases in between. The CDR3 loop spans 14 amino acids. CDR3 region: CASSLQGGSNIQYF. DNA of the CDR3: TGTGCCAGCAGTTTACAGGGGGGATCGAACATTCAGTACTTC.

The genes are TRBV6-5 and TRBJ2-7; D is perhaps TRBD1 or TRBD2 (5 bases each). Between the trimmed V and J ends, which lost 6 bases and 5 bases, there was a span of 17 bases. CDR1 is MNHEY and CDR2 is SVGAGI in the germline V gene. The CDR3 is made up of 14 amino acids. The CDR3 nucleotides read TGTGCCAGCAGCCCCAATGGGGGTCTCCACGAGCAGTACTTC. Protein: CASSPNGGLHEQYF.

V and J are TRBV5-5 and TRBJ1-5; D is undetermined. The CDR3 contains 14 residues. Germline CDR1 reads SGHKS; CDR2 reads YYEKEE (reference sequence). V was pared by 0 bases and J by 7 bases, with 11 bases between. CDR3 nucleotides: TGTGCCAGCAGCTTGGAGGTTCGGAACCAGCCCCAGCATTTT. This translates into CASSLEVRNQPQHF. Combining the CDR3 with reference TRBV5-5 and TRBJ1-5 gives the whole variable domain DAGVTQSPTHLIKTRGQQVTLRCSPISGHKSVSWYQQVLGQGPQFIFQYYEKEERGRGNFPDRFSARQFPNYSSELNVNALLLGDSALYLCASSLEVRNQPQHFGDGTRLSIL.

This sequence joins TRBV7-3 and TRBJ1-1; no definite D call. Germline CDR1 SGHTA, CDR2 FQGTGA. The CDR3 is made up of 14 amino acids. The V gene lost 4 bases and the J gene lost 1 base, with 10 bases spanning the gap. Written as DNA, the CDR3 is TGTGCCAGCAGCTCCGGGCGGCAGAACACTGAAGCTTTCTTT. Translated: CASSSGRQNTEAFF.

This clone was detected a few times. The V gene is TRBV11-2, the J gene TRBJ1-4; TRBD1 agrees at 8 bases. V was pared by 3 bases and J by 5 bases, with 2 bases of the junction left unmatched. The length of the CDR3 is 14 residues. CDR1 and CDR2 from the germline V gene are SGHAT and FQNNGV. The CDR3 protein is CASSLGQANEKLFF. CDR3 in DNA: TGTGCCAGCAGCTTGGGACAGGCGAATGAAAAACTGTTTTTT.

Only one count was recorded for this clone. The V and J genes are TRBV6-1 and TRBJ1-2, with 7 bases fitting TRBD1. The V and J ends lost 4 bases and 5 bases, in that order; junction bases with no gene match: 19. The germline V gene has CDR1 MNHNS and CDR2 SASEGT. The CDR3 runs 18 residues. The DNA of the CDR3 is TGTGCCAGCAGTGGACTAGGAGGGGGCGCCCCTGGTAGTTATGGCTACACCTTC. Protein product: CASSGLGGGAPGSYGYTF.

The chain joins TRBV5-1 to TRBJ2-3, with D maybe TRBD1 (5 bases). The CDR3 runs 16 residues. Germline V gene sequence: CDR1 SGHRS, CDR2 YFSETQ. The germline V and J ends were trimmed by 0 bases and 1 base, with 12 bases remaining between them. The CDR3 nucleotides read TGCGCCAGCAGCTTGGGGCAGGGCTGGGGCACAGATACGCAGTATTTT. Its translation is CASSLGQGWGTDTQYF.

The chain recombines TRBV6-5 with TRBJ1-1, with D tentatively TRBD1 (6 bases). Trimming pared 4 bases from V and 3 bases from J, leaving 15 bases between. The CDR3 has 15 residues. Germline lookup yields CDR1 MNHEY and CDR2 SVGAGI. In nucleotides, the CDR3 is TGTGCCAGCAGTTTTCGACGGGCAGGGGACACTGAAGCTTTCTTT. Translation: CASSFRRAGDTEAFF.

This chain links TRBV7-2 with TRBJ1-4; 7 bases line up with TRBD1. Losses at the gene ends were 6 bases for V and 8 bases for J; bases not matched to a gene: 3. The length of the CDR3 is 12 residues. In germline, CDR1 is SGHTA, CDR2 FQGNSA. CDR3 coding DNA: TGTGCCAGCAGTGACAGGGAAGAAAAACTGTTTTTT. It is translated as CASSDREEKLFF.

The genes are TRBV9 and TRBJ2-7, with 8 bases fitting TRBD2. CDR1 is SGDLS and CDR2 is YYNGEE in the germline V gene. CDR3 size: 16 residues. The ends lost 7 bases at V and 4 bases at J; junction bases unmatched: 16. The CDR3 loop is CASPPSRGRGAYEQYF. The CDR3 DNA follows: TGTGCCAGCCCCCCTAGTCGGGGGCGGGGGGCTTACGAGCAGTACTTC.

This clone was found a few times. The rearrangement uses TRBV28 and TRBJ2-7; TRBD1 might be the D (5 bases). Germline V CDR1 and CDR2: MDHEN, SYDVKM. This CDR3 is 13 amino acids long. V was shortened by 3 bases and J by 0 bases, with 6 bases between the two germline ends. The CDR3 sequence is CASSFDSSYEQYF. The DNA of the CDR3 is TGTGCCAGCAGTTTTGACAGCTCCTACGAGCAGTACTTC.

This clone has a single count. In DNA, the CDR3 is TGTGCCAGCAGTGGTGTTGGCCGCTATGGCTACACCTTC. Its translation is CASSGVGRYGYTF. The chain uses TRBV6-1 and TRBJ1-2; D remains ambiguous. Trimming shortened V by 4 bases and J by 4 bases, and 10 bases separated the two germline ends. The germline gives CDR1 MNHNS, CDR2 SASEGT. This CDR3 region has 13 residues.

The J gene is TRBJ1-2, the V gene TRBV6-5, with 7 nucleotides matching TRBD1. The ends lost 10 bases at V and 5 bases at J; junction bases unmatched: 16. This CDR3 is built from 15 residues. Germline V gene data show CDR1 as MNHEY and CDR2 as SVGAGI. The CDR3, as DNA: TGTGCCACCAAATCATCGGGACAGTCGGAATATGGCTACACCTTC. Translating it yields CATKSSGQSEYGYTF.

This chain joins TRBV5-1 and TRBJ1-4; D not resolved. This CDR3 region has 12 residues. Germline lookup yields CDR1 SGHRS and CDR2 YFSETQ. Trimming stripped 2 bases from V and 8 bases from J, with 7 bases between. CDR3: CASSLSGEKLFF. CDR3 bases: TGCGCCAGCAGCTTATCCGGGGAAAAACTGTTTTTT.

This chain uses TRBV5-1 with TRBJ2-3; 7 bases map to TRBD2. This CDR3 is built from 15 residues. In germline, CDR1 is SGHRS, CDR2 YFSETQ. V was pared by 2 bases and J by 4 bases, with 7 bases of the junction left unmatched. Written as DNA, the CDR3 is TGCGCCAGCAGCTTCGGCGGGAGCGGGGCAGATACGCAGTATTTT. This translates into CASSFGGSGADTQYF.

The rearrangement uses TRBV6-5 and TRBJ1-4, with D maybe TRBD1 (5 bases). Germline CDR1 reads MNHEY; CDR2 reads SVGAGI. The CDR3 is 13 amino acids. The V end lost 2 bases, the J end lost 8 bases, and 9 bases lay between the germline ends. CDR3 DNA: TGTGCCAGCAGTTACCAGGGAGGGGAAAAACTGTTTTTT. It translates to CASSYQGGEKLFF.

V gene TRBV7-3 combines with J gene TRBJ2-6, with TRBD1 matching 7 bases. Germline V lookup: CDR1 SGHTA, CDR2 FQGTGA. The J segment lost 0 bases and the V segment lost 5 bases, leaving 4 bases of the junction unmatched. The CDR3 has 16 residues. The CDR3: CASSPGTVSGANVLTF. CDR3 DNA: TGTGCCAGCAGCCCAGGGACAGTCTCTGGGGCCAACGTCCTGACTTTC.

This clone was seen only once. The CDR3 sequence is CASSLALPVSGNTIYF. CDR3 bases: TGTGCCAGCAGCTTGGCCCTCCCGGTCTCTGGAAACACCATATATTTT. The V call is TRBV5-5, the J call TRBJ1-3; D not certain. Per the germline V gene, CDR1 is SGHKS and CDR2 is YYEKEE (reference sequence). There are 16 residues in the CDR3. The V and J ends lost 0 bases and 0 bases respectively, with 10 bases between them.

The chain is built from TRBV21-1 and TRBJ2-3. TRBV21-1 corresponds to a pseudogene. This CDR3 has 14 amino acids. CDR3 residues: CASSLPKDTDTQYF. The DNA of the CDR3 is TGTGCCAGCTCCCTTCCAAAGGACACAGATACGCAGTATTTT.

The chain has TRBV9 and TRBJ1-1; D is perhaps TRBD1 (5 bases). This CDR3 has 16 amino acids. Trimming stripped 1 base from V and 10 bases from J, with 23 bases between. Germline V CDR1 and CDR2: SGDLS, YYNGEE. As DNA, the CDR3 is TGTGCCAGCAGCGTACCGACGGGCGGGGGAGATCTAGGAGCTTTCTTT. Amino acid sequence: CASSVPTGGGDLGAFF.

The chain has TRBV28 and TRBJ1-5; D is possibly TRBD1 (5 bases). The V end lost 2 bases, the J end lost 6 bases, and 11 bases lay between the germline ends. Germline-derived CDR1 and CDR2 are MDHEN and SYDVKM. CDR3 length: 14 residues. In DNA form, the CDR3 reads TGTGCCAGCAGTTTAGTCCGGGGGAGTCAGCCCCAGCATTTT. Translated, it gives CASSLVRGSQPQHF.

This chain uses TRBV7-8 with TRBJ1-6; D is undetermined. Trimming left V 3 bases short and J 6 bases short, with 3 bases between. Germline V gene sequence: CDR1 SGHVS, CDR2 FQNEAQ. The CDR3 runs to 12 residues. The CDR3 sequence is CASSFSNSPLHF. In DNA, the CDR3 is TGTGCCAGCAGCTTTTCTAATTCACCCCTCCACTTT.

A few counts support this clone. Compared with germline, one end of the junction differs, possibly owing to a read error. The genes are TRBV7-7 and TRBJ2-7; TRBD1 agrees at 9 bases. The length of the CDR3 is 15 residues. CDR1 SSHAT and CDR2 FNYEAQ come from the germline V gene (reference sequence). The CDR3 loop is CASSTDRGPSYEQYF. In DNA form, the CDR3 reads TGTGCTAGCAGCACGGACAGGGGCCCCTCCTACGAGCAGTACTTC.

This clone has only a few counts. This sequence joins TRBV21-1 and TRBJ2-6; the table's TRBD1 call for D was not verified on the DNA. TRBV21-1 has pseudogene status. The CDR3 is made up of 19 amino acids. The DNA of the CDR3 is TGTGCCAGCAGCAAATTACGGACAGGGGGAATCACTGGGGCCAACGTCCTGACTTTC. Protein product: CASSKLRTGGITGANVLTF.

The CDR3 DNA reads as TGCAGTGCTAGGGGAGAGCAGCCCCAGCATTTT. This codes for CSARGEQPQHF. This chain uses TRBV20-1 with TRBJ1-5; the D is unclear. The germline V gene encodes CDR1 DFQATT and CDR2 SNEGSKA (reference sequence). Trimming cost V 3 bases and J 7 bases, with 7 bases left between them. This CDR3 is 11 amino acids long.

The chain joins TRBV27 to TRBJ1-4, with 7 nucleotides matching TRBD1. This CDR3 has 16 residues. CDR1 MNHEY and CDR2 SMNVEV come from the germline V gene (reference sequence). V was pared by 0 bases and J by 10 bases, with 11 bases of the junction left unmatched. The DNA of the CDR3 is TGTGCCAGCAGTTTATCGAACCTTCAGGGGGGGGGAAAACTGTTTTTT. Translating gives CASSLSNLQGGGKLFF.